The T cell receptor (beta chain) under discussion was sequenced for a study of CD8 T cells in ankylosing spondylitis. The length of the CDR3 is 13 residues. The germline gives CDR1 SGHDT, CDR2 YYEEEE. From the 5' RACE reads, TCRdb called clonotypes with MiXCR, one entry per CDR3 protein. The repertoire includes 200,000 to 250,000 distinct CDR3 sequences, 25% to 30% of them detected once, and under 8% sits in the top ten. This clonotype was seen a handful of times. Germline and junction disagree at one end, which may indicate a read error. Specimen: blood, either unsorted or a sorted T cell fraction (not recorded which). The chain employs TRBV5-6 and TRBJ2-7; D remains ambiguous. The receptor comes from a male donor with ankylosing spondylitis or in good health (not recorded which). The CDR3 loop reads CASSLGVSYEQYF. CDR3 sequence (DNA): TGTGCCAGCAGTTTGGGCGTTTCCTACGAGCAGTACTTC.